Presented here are 26 T cell receptor beta chains from one specimen sequenced in a study of blood T cell repertoires in COVID-19. Here immunoSEQ multiplex PCR was the method, and the copy in TCRdb shows in-frame clones only, minus some. The sample includes around 140,000 clones, around 81% of them seen just once. Material: peripheral blood. The source of these receptors is a human donor in a cohort sampled during active COVID-19.

The rearrangement joins TRBV11-2 to TRBJ2-7; perhaps TRBD1 as D (5 bases). Per the germline V gene, CDR1 is SGHAT and CDR2 is FQNNGV. This CDR3 region has 15 residues. V lost 3 bases and J lost 1, with 13 bases in between. The CDR3 region is CASSLWGGSSYEQYF. The CDR3 DNA reads as TGTGCCAGCAGCTTGTGGGGCGGATCTTCCTACGAGCAGTACTTC. Supplemented by reference TRBV11-2 and TRBJ2-7, the full variable domain reads EAGVAQSPRYKIIEKRQSVAFWCNPISGHATLYWYQQILGQGPKLLIQFQNNGVVDDSQLPKDRFSAERLKGVDSTLKIQPAKLEDSAVYLCASSLWGGSSYEQYFGPGTRLTVT.

This clone has only a few counts. The rearrangement links TRBV7-9 to TRBJ2-7, with D possibly TRBD2 on 7 matching bases. V was clipped by 4 bases and J by 3 bases, with 19 bases between them. This CDR3 is built from 16 residues. Germline-derived CDR1 and CDR2 are SEHNR and FQNEAQ (reference sequence). Written as DNA, the CDR3 is TGTGCCAGCAGCTCCCCTTCGGGGGGCGTAGACTACGAGCAGTACTTC. This sequence encodes CASSSPSGGVDYEQYF.

J is TRBJ2-2 and V is TRBV11-3, with 10 bases identical to TRBD1. V was pared by 1 base and J by 7 bases, with 6 bases of the junction left unmatched. Looked up from germline, CDR1 is SGHNT and CDR2 is YENEEA. The CDR3 consists of 16 residues. The CDR3 DNA is TGTGCCAGCAGCTTAGTCGGGGGACAGGGGAGCGGGGAGCTGTTTTTT. Amino acids: CASSLVGGQGSGELFF. Together with reference TRBV11-3 and TRBJ2-2, the CDR3 gives the full variable domain: EAGVVQSPRYKIIEKKQPVAFWCNPISGHNTLYWYLQNLGQGPELLIRYENEEAVDDSQLPKDRFSAERLKGVDSTLKIQPAELGDSAVYLCASSLVGGQGSGELFFGEGSRLTVL.

This clone was seen a handful of times. The chain combines TRBV3-1 (or the pseudogene TRBV3-2) with TRBJ1-5; 8 positions match TRBD1. The CDR3 contains 14 residues. V lost 2 bases to trimming and J lost 5 bases; unmatched junction nucleotides: 2. The germline V gene encodes CDR1 LGHDT and CDR2 YNNKEL (reference sequence). The CDR3 sequence: CASSQMTGDQPQHF. In nucleotides, the CDR3 is TGTGCCAGCAGCCAAATGACAGGGGATCAGCCCCAGCATTTT.

The V gene is TRBV28, the J gene TRBJ2-2, with D unresolved. Germline V lookup: CDR1 MDHEN, CDR2 SYDVKM. The CDR3 spans 13 residues. V lost 7 bases, J lost 0 bases, and 6 bases lay in between. CDR3 in amino acids: CASITSNTGELFF. CDR3 DNA: TGTGCCAGCATTACATCGAACACCGGGGAGCTGTTTTTT. The full variable domain, rest sourced from reference TRBV28 and TRBJ2-2, is DVKVTQSSRYLVKRTGEKVFLECVQDMDHENMFWYRQDPGLGLRLIYFSYDVKMKEKGDIPEGYSVSREKKERFSLILESASTNQTSMYLCASITSNTGELFFGEGSRLTVL.

The chain links TRBV7-2 to TRBJ2-7; perhaps TRBD1 as D (5 bases). V was pared by 2 bases and J by 0 bases, with 11 bases between. The CDR3 spans 15 residues. The V gene's germline CDR1 is SGHTA and CDR2 FQGNSA. DNA of the CDR3: TGTGCCAGCAGCTTAACTGCCCAGGGCTCCTACGAGCAGTACTTC. Its translation is CASSLTAQGSYEQYF.

The chain joins TRBV7-3 to TRBJ2-7; D not certain. Per the germline V gene, CDR1 is SGHTA and CDR2 is FQGTGA. Trimming removed 0 bases at V and 3 bases at J, with 6 bases between. This CDR3 has 13 amino acids. DNA for the CDR3: TGTGCCAGCAGCTTAACTAACGGCTACGAGCAGTACTTC. Its protein is CASSLTNGYEQYF.

The genes are TRBV9 and TRBJ1-2; D unclear. Germline V gene lookup returns CDR1 SGDLS and CDR2 YYNGEE. CDR3 length: 11 amino acids. The V gene lost 4 bases and the J gene lost 8 bases, with 9 bases spanning the gap. CDR3 bases: TGTGCCAGCAGCTCCCAGTTGGGCTACACCTTC. This encodes CASSSQLGYTF.

The chain recombines TRBV5-6 with TRBJ2-7, with 12 bases matching TRBD2. Germline V gene data show CDR1 as SGHDT and CDR2 as YYEEEE. The V gene end was trimmed by 4 bases and the J gene end by 3 bases; junction bases not matched to a gene: 11. CDR3 length: 17 residues. The CDR3 nucleotides read TGTGCCAGCAGCCCGACTAGCGGGAGAATCAGGGGCTACGAGCAGTACTTC. This encodes CASSPTSGRIRGYEQYF.

This chain uses TRBV7-6 with TRBJ2-7, with 9 positions matching TRBD2. V gave up 3 bases and J gave up 6 bases; unmatched junction bases: 6. This CDR3 has 14 residues. Germline values: CDR1 SGHVS, CDR2 FNYEAQ. CDR3 in DNA: TGTGCCAGCAGCTTCGGCGGGAGGGCCCCCGAGCAGTACTTC. Translating it yields CASSFGGRAPEQYF.

This chain joins TRBV19 and TRBJ2-7; 10 bases align to TRBD1. J gave up 3 bases and V 5 bases, and 4 bases lay outside the gene matches. Per germline, CDR1 LNHDA and CDR2 SQIVND (reference sequence). The CDR3 covers 14 residues. The CDR3 coding sequence is TGTGCCAGTAGTCTCCGGGACAGGGGCTACGAGCAGTACTTC. It codes for CASSLRDRGYEQYF.

The chain recombines TRBV18 with TRBJ2-7; 8 positions match TRBD2. The V segment lost 3 bases and the J segment 3 bases; nucleotides outside the gene matches: 10. CDR3 size: 16 residues. Germline CDR1 and CDR2: KGHSH and LQKENI. The CDR3 region is CASSPQGPGLDYEQYF. CDR3 sequence (DNA): TGTGCCAGCTCACCCCAGGGACCGGGACTAGACTACGAGCAGTACTTC.

The chain employs TRBV15 and TRBJ2-1; TRBD2 aligns across 14 bases. J was trimmed by 7 bases and V by 1 base; bases with no gene match: 6. The germline V gene has CDR1 LNHNV and CDR2 YYDKDF (reference sequence). The CDR3 has 17 residues. The DNA for the CDR3 is TGTGCCACCAGCAGAGGACTAGCGGGAGGGTCGGGGAATGAGCAGTTCTTC. Translating gives CATSRGLAGGSGNEQFF. The variable domain in full, completed from reference TRBV15 and TRBJ2-1, reads DAMVIQNPRYQVTQFGKPVTLSCSQTLNHNVMYWYQQKSSQAPKLLFHYYDKDFNNEADTPDNFQSRRPNTSFCFLDIRSPGLGDTAMYLCATSRGLAGGSGNEQFFGPGTRLTVL.

This clone was observed at least ten times. The rearrangement joins TRBV5-1 to TRBJ1-1; 9 nucleotides align to TRBD1. Germline assignment: CDR1 SGHRS and CDR2 YFSETQ. J was trimmed by 7 bases and V by 3 bases; bases with no gene match: 7. This CDR3 spans 14 amino acids. CDR3 DNA sequence: TGCGCCAGCAGCTGGGGACAGGGAGTTAATGAAGCTTTCTTT. It yields the protein CASSWGQGVNEAFF.

The chain uses TRBV7-2 and TRBJ1-1, with D perhaps TRBD1 (6 bases). The germline V gene encodes CDR1 SGHTA and CDR2 FQGNSA. V lost 5 bases, J lost 11 bases, and 18 bases lay in between. CDR3 length: 13 residues. CDR3 nucleotides: TGTGCCAGCAGCCGATACAGGGATGGACGGGCTTTCTTT. Its protein is CASSRYRDGRAFF.

The count of this clone is one. The V call is TRBV15, the J call TRBJ1-5; 7 nucleotides line up with TRBD1. CDR1 is LNHNV, CDR2 YYDKDF, per germline (reference sequence). CDR3 length: 18 residues. Trimming removed 1 base from V and 5 bases from J; junction bases left unmatched: 14. DNA of the CDR3: TGTGCCACCAGCAGAGGGGGGGACAGTACATATGGCGATCAGCCCCAGCATTTT. Residues: CATSRGGDSTYGDQPQHF. Filled out from reference TRBV15 and TRBJ1-5, the complete variable domain reads DAMVIQNPRYQVTQFGKPVTLSCSQTLNHNVMYWYQQKSSQAPKLLFHYYDKDFNNEADTPDNFQSRRPNTSFCFLDIRSPGLGDTAMYLCATSRGGDSTYGDQPQHFGDGTRLSIL.

V gene TRBV28 combines with J gene TRBJ2-7, with TRBD2 identical over 7 bases. V gave up 4 bases and J gave up 6 bases; unmatched junction bases: 12. The CDR3 totals 15 residues. Germline-derived CDR1 and CDR2 are MDHEN and SYDVKM. This chain's CDR3 is CASSSARDYGVEQYF. In nucleotides, the CDR3 is TGTGCCAGCAGTTCCGCTCGGGACTACGGTGTCGAGCAGTACTTC.

Only one count was recorded for this clone. The J gene is TRBJ2-1, the V gene TRBV19; 7 positions agree with TRBD2. CDR3 length equals 17 residues. CDR1 is LNHDA and CDR2 is SQIVND in the germline V gene (reference sequence). The V and J ends lost 3 bases and 0 bases, in that order; junction bases with no gene match: 8. As DNA, the CDR3 is TGTGCCAGTAGTATGCTAGCGCGGGAGAGCTCCTACAATGAGCAGTTCTTC. It specifies CASSMLARESSYNEQFF.

The chain has TRBV7-8 and TRBJ2-2, with 8 bases fitting TRBD1. Germline CDR1 and CDR2: SGHVS and FQNEAQ. The ends lost 1 base at V and 5 bases at J; junction bases unmatched: 6. The CDR3 length is 16 residues. In DNA form, the CDR3 reads TGTGCCAGCAGCTTAGTCAGGGGGCTTCAGACCGGGGAGCTGTTTTTT. Translated, it gives CASSLVRGLQTGELFF. The full variable domain, completed using reference TRBV7-8 and TRBJ2-2, is GAGVSQSPRYKVAKRGQDVALRCDPISGHVSLFWYQQALGQGPEFLTYFQNEAQLDKSGLPSDRFFAERPEGSVSTLKIQRTQQEDSAVYLCASSLVRGLQTGELFFGEGSRLTVL.

In this sample, this clone turned up a few times. The chain carries TRBV7-2 and TRBJ2-4; the match to TRBD1 covers 9 bases. The CDR3 extends over 20 amino acids. Germline V gene lookup returns CDR1 SGHTA and CDR2 FQGNSA. With V trimmed by 0 bases and J by 4 bases, 16 bases remained unmatched. The CDR3 DNA reads as TGTGCCAGCAGCTTAGCAGTTTGGACTAGGGACAGGGCAAAAAAAAACATTCAGTACTTC. Protein sequence: CASSLAVWTRDRAKKNIQYF.

Here the CDR3 reads CASSQGGDTQYF. The CDR3 DNA reads as TGTGCCAGCAGCCAGGGGGGAGATACGCAGTATTTT. The chain has TRBV11-1 and TRBJ2-3; D possibly corresponds to TRBD1 (7 bases). Germline lookup yields CDR1 SGHAT and CDR2 FQDESV (reference sequence). V dropped 5 bases and J dropped 5 bases, with 8 bases sitting between them. The CDR3 runs to 12 residues.

The chain is built from TRBV12-3 or TRBV12-4 and TRBJ2-7; the D gene is possibly TRBD1 (6 bases). Trimming removed 9 bases at V and 1 base at J, with 10 bases between. This CDR3 contains 12 residues. The CDR3 DNA sequence: TGTGCCAGTAAGACAGGATCCTACGAGCAGTACTTC. It codes for CASKTGSYEQYF.

The chain has TRBV7-2 and TRBJ2-7, with 7 positions matching TRBD1. The V segment lost 1 base and the J segment 4 bases; nucleotides outside the gene matches: 7. Germline V lookup: CDR1 SGHTA, CDR2 FQGNSA. This CDR3 spans 15 amino acids. CDR3 in amino acids: CASSLVGTARYEQYF. The DNA of the CDR3 is TGTGCCAGCAGCTTAGTAGGGACAGCTCGTTACGAGCAGTACTTC.

This clone was detected only a few times. The V gene is TRBV7-9, the J gene TRBJ2-7, with no clear D. The CDR3 covers 13 residues. V lost 5 bases and J 6 bases, leaving 14 bases between the germline ends. CDR1 SEHNR and CDR2 FQNEAQ come from the germline V gene (reference sequence). This chain's CDR3 is CASSPLWASEQYF. DNA for the CDR3: TGTGCCAGCAGCCCCCTTTGGGCGAGCGAGCAGTACTTC.

This chain uses TRBV7-2 with TRBJ2-7; 8 bases are a match to TRBD1. The V segment lost 0 bases and the J segment 0 bases; nucleotides outside the gene matches: 7. Germline CDR1 SGHTA, CDR2 FQGNSA. CDR3 size: 17 residues. The DNA for the CDR3 is TGTGCCAGCAGCTTAGCAAATACAGGGGGGAGCTCCTACGAGCAGTACTTC. Translated, it gives CASSLANTGGSSYEQYF. The full variable domain, with the rest looked up from reference TRBV7-2 and TRBJ2-7, is GAGVSQSPSNKVTEKGKDVELRCDPISGHTALYWYRQSLGQGLEFLIYFQGNSAPDKSGLPSDRFSAERTGGSVSTLTIQRTQQEDSAVYLCASSLANTGGSSYEQYFGPGTRLTVT.

This rearrangement joins TRBV18 to TRBJ1-4; D is undetermined. V lost 6 bases to trimming and J lost 8 bases, with 13 bases between them. The CDR3 totals 13 residues. Germline V gene data show CDR1 as KGHSH and CDR2 as LQKENI. The CDR3 sequence: CASSVAAREKLFF. CDR3 coding DNA: TGTGCCAGCTCGGTAGCTGCGCGAGAAAAACTGTTTTTT.